This T cell receptor beta chain was observed in a study of identifying expanded T cells in peripheral blood. The CDR3 runs 14 residues. V lost 0 bases to trimming and J lost 1 base, with 7 bases between them. The V gene's germline CDR1 is LGHNA and CDR2 YSLEER. Some clones are missing from TCRdb's copy, which holds only in-frame ones; the method was immunoSEQ multiplex PCR. The table includes under 100,000 clones, approximately 84% detected once. Overall study findings and caveats: Clone count variance between roughly 2-week samples rose with total template count.

Remarks on this clone: Its antigen remains unidentified.

This chain links TRBV4-3 with TRBJ2-7; D unresolved. The specimen was blood. This clonotype originated in a person aged 18 to 75 in good health. The CDR3 sequence: CASSQEPQSYEQYF. The DNA of the CDR3 is TGCGCCAGCAGCCAAGAACCCCAATCCTACGAGCAGTACTTC.